This T cell receptor (beta chain) was obtained from a study of cytomegalovirus exposure and HLA in healthy donors. Turning to the study itself: As released early, the data held approximately 80 million unique TCRs from HLA-typed donors.

Notes on this clone: Its antigen is still unknown.

Primers included in the PCR were 60 Vbeta and 13 Jbeta primers. The authors' processing: A follow-up analysis tallied around 80 million unique TCR beta chains, roughly 11 million shared. This table comes from immunoSEQ multiplex PCR, and its TCRdb copy is limited to in-frame clones, with some not included. V and J calls and clone size come straight from that table; D and trimming were deduced from the DNA. The sample has hundreds of thousands of clones; approximately 68% are singletons. Study conclusions and caveats: Rare TCR sequences dominated, though some public TCRs recurred in many donors.

This clonotype originated in a woman in her 30s in good health and CMV-seronegative. Sequencing was carried out using PBMCs.

The CDR3 loop is CASSYRLAGETGELFF. The CDR3 DNA sequence: TGTGCCAGCAGCTACCGACTAGCGGGAGAAACCGGGGAGCTGTTTTTT. The chain uses TRBV7-6 and TRBJ2-2; TRBD2 matches at 12 bases. There are 16 residues in the CDR3. From germline, CDR1 is SGHVS and CDR2 FNYEAQ. V was clipped by 4 bases and J by 5 bases; unmatched bases: 5.